This TCR beta chain derives from a study of Graves' ophthalmopathy and Graves' hyperthyroidism. This clonotype occurred a few times. From germline, CDR1 is DFQATT and CDR2 SNEGSKA (reference sequence). Trimming at V came to 0 bases and at J to 1 base, leaving 6 bases not matched to a gene. This CDR3 contains 17 residues. Amplified TCR beta CDR3 regions were obtained using RNA transcripts as template. RT-PCR with HTBI primers came first, then second-round multiplex PCR. TCRdb re-analysed the multiplex PCR reads in MiXCR, keeping a single row per CDR3 protein. This table holds about 620,000 distinct CDR3 sequences, around a fifth found once.

Sequencing was carried out using peripheral blood. This TCR was recovered from a woman between 18 and 29 years old with stable Graves' hyperthyroidism. Some clones in this sample may be carry-over from other donors' samples. This chain connects TRBV20-1 to TRBJ2-2; 9 bases line up with TRBD2. The CDR3 protein is CSARDTSSGVNTGELFF. DNA of the CDR3: TGCAGTGCTAGAGACACATCTAGCGGGGTGAACACCGGGGAGCTGTTTTTT.